This entry concerns a single TCR beta chain. The antigen is unknown. Every subset's genomic DNA went evenly onto several immunoSEQ plates. In the authors' methods: ImmunoSEQ junction-only sequences lacked quality scores, so their filtering differed. Method: immunoSEQ multiplex PCR; TCRdb's copy keeps in-frame clones and lacks some. The DNA gave D and trimming, while V, J and clone size come from that table. The data hold approximately 2.5 million clones, with roughly 93% observed a single time. Germline V gene lookup returns CDR1 SGHTA and CDR2 FQGTGA. This CDR3 has 17 amino acids. With 4 bases removed from V and 0 bases from J, the gap between germline ends came to 17 bases. This record belongs to a study of shared clonotypes between healthy human individuals. Whole-study findings and limits: Generation probabilities were higher for clonotypes shared across all four sorted-subset donors than for unshared ones. Clonotypes that were shared across a few donors made up about 4.5% of naive CD4 clonotypes.

The source of this sequence is a man between 18 and 35 years old in good health. Some clones in this sample may be carry-over from other donors' samples. Sequencing was performed on naive CD4+ T cells from PBMCs. The subset: CD45RA+ positively selected. The rearrangement joins TRBV7-3 to TRBJ2-3, with D possibly matching TRBD1 (7 bases). For the CDR3, the DNA is TGTGCCAGCAGCTCACATTCTCAGGGGGGTAGCACAGATACGCAGTATTTT. This translates into CASSSHSQGGSTDTQYF.